What follows are 5 T cell receptor beta chains derived from one specimen sequenced in a study of graft-versus-host responses after intestinal transplantation. This table comes from immunoSEQ multiplex PCR, and its TCRdb copy is limited to in-frame clones, with some not included. Among about 20,000 clones listed, about nine tenths were seen once. This material consisted of bone marrow, taken about 130 days after transplant. These receptors all stem from a human patient who received an intestinal transplant, so some T cells may come from the graft donor.

The chain recombines TRBV10-2 with TRBJ2-1; D possibly corresponds to TRBD2 (5 bases). Germline V CDR1 and CDR2: WSHSY, SAAADI. This CDR3 spans 13 amino acids. V lost 0 bases and J 8 bases, leaving 8 bases between the germline ends. The CDR3: CASSESRVDEQFF. CDR3 sequence (DNA): TGCGCCAGCAGTGAGTCGAGGGTGGATGAGCAGTTCTTC.

The chain recombines TRBV2 with TRBJ2-3; D remains ambiguous. Per the germline V gene, CDR1 is SNHLY and CDR2 is FYNNEI. The V gene lost 3 bases and the J gene lost 4 bases, with 17 bases spanning the gap. The CDR3 sequence is 16 residues long. The CDR3 sequence: CASSDLGPAGADTQYF. The CDR3 nucleotides read TGTGCCAGCAGTGACTTAGGACCCGCAGGCGCAGATACGCAGTATTTT.

This sequence joins TRBV19 and TRBJ2-5, with D tentatively TRBD1 or TRBD2 (5 bases each). The DNA end lines up better with TRBJ2-7; the J call may be wrong. CDR1 is LNHDA, CDR2 SQIVND, per germline (reference sequence). This CDR3 has 14 residues. CDR3 region: CATRERRSSYEQYF. In DNA, the CDR3 is TGTGCCACCAGGGAGCGGCGGAGCTCCTACGAGCAGTACTTC.

The chain recombines TRBV21-1 with TRBJ1-5. TRBV21-1 is recorded as a pseudogene. CDR3 length: 16 amino acids. CDR3 sequence: CASIVPPPYSNQPQHF. CDR3 in DNA: TGTGCCAGCATTGTACCTCCGCCTTATAGCAATCAGCCCCAGCATTTT.

The CDR3 loop reads CASSQDMGRMNTEAFF. The CDR3 nucleotides are TGCGCCAGCAGCCAAGATATGGGACGGATGAACACTGAAGCTTTCTTT. The V gene is TRBV4-1, the J gene TRBJ1-1; D may be TRBD1 (5 bases). Germline V gene sequence: CDR1 MGHRA, CDR2 YSYEKL. The germline V and J ends were trimmed by 0 bases and 0 bases, with 11 bases remaining between them. The CDR3 covers 16 residues.